This T cell receptor (beta chain) comes out of a study of cytomegalovirus exposure and HLA in healthy donors. At the level of the study: The same platform was used for the 130 or so validation repertoires and the roughly 730 first-cohort repertoires, a later analysis reported. Overall study results and limits: Most TCR sequences were rare, but some public TCRs occurred in many donors. Reportedly, diagnosis of cytomegalovirus status by the classifier showed high specificity and sensitivity.

The V end was cut by 0 bases, the J end by 6 bases, with 12 bases between. The CDR3 is 15 amino acids. Germline V gene lookup returns CDR1 SGHRS and CDR2 YFSETQ. This clone appeared a single time. As yet, its antigen is unknown. The repertoire was sequenced with immunoSEQ multiplex PCR; TCRdb's copy has only in-frame clones and lacks some. Altogether about 130,000 clones are present, approximately 95% being singletons, with the ten largest covering about 1.7%. The sequence came from a man younger than 35 in good health and CMV-seronegative. The gene calls are TRBV5-1 and TRBJ1-4; TRBD1 is a possible D gene (5 bases). Sequencing was performed on PBMCs. CDR3 amino acids: CASSLAGTEDEKLFF. CDR3 nucleotide sequence: TGCGCCAGCAGCTTGGCGGGGACTGAAGATGAAAAACTGTTTTTT.